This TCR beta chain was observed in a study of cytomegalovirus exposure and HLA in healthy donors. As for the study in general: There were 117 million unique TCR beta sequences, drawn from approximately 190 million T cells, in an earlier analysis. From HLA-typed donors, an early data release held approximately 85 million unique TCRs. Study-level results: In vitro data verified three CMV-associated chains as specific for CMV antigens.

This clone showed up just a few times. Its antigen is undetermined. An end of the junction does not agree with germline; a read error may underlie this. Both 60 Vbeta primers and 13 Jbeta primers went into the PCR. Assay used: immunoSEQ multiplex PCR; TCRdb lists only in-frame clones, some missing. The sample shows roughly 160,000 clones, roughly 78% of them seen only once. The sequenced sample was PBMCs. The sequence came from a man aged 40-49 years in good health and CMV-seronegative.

CDR3 nucleotide sequence: TGTGCTAGCAGCTTTGAGGTTGGAGAGACCCAGTACTTC. Translated, it gives CASSFEVGETQYF. This rearrangement joins TRBV7-7 to TRBJ2-5; D gene uncertain. This CDR3 spans 13 amino acids. Germline lookup yields CDR1 SSHAT and CDR2 FNYEAQ (reference sequence).